These 16 T cell receptor beta chains were all obtained from the same sample, sequenced in a study of response to subunit inactivated influenza vaccine. MiXCR, run by TCRdb on the RT-PCR reads, gives a single entry per CDR3 protein. Of fewer than 600,000 distinct CDR3 sequences in the sample, about 7.2% are singletons; the top ten hold 10% to 15%. The starting material was PBMCs from blood, obtained around 25 months after vaccination. These receptors were collected from a man aged 45 to 70 who received an inactivated influenza vaccine.

The chain joins TRBV4-3 to TRBJ1-2, with 8 bases fitting TRBD1. CDR3 length: 15 amino acids. Germline V gene sequence: CDR1 LGHNA, CDR2 YSLEER. V shed 6 bases, J shed 8 bases, and the junction held 14 bases outside the gene matches. The CDR3 DNA reads TGCGCCAGCAGAAAACGCCAGGGGGCTCCTTGGGGCTACACCTTC. This sequence encodes CASRKRQGAPWGYTF.

In this sample, this clonotype turned up a few times. The chain recombines TRBV5-1 with TRBJ2-5; D is tentatively TRBD1 or TRBD2 (5 bases each). Trimming stripped 4 bases from V and 6 bases from J, with 19 bases between. Germline CDR1 and CDR2: SGHRS and YFSETQ. This CDR3 has 15 residues. In nucleotides, the CDR3 is TGCGCCAGCAGCATATTGACCGGGACGGGGCAGACCCAGTACTTC. Translated, it gives CASSILTGTGQTQYF.

The V call is TRBV20-1, the J call TRBJ2-2, with D unresolved. Looked up from germline, CDR1 is DFQATT and CDR2 is SNEGSKA (reference sequence). The CDR3 is 11 amino acids. Trimming removed 6 bases from V and 6 bases from J, with 8 bases in between. DNA for the CDR3: TGCAGTGCCAGATCCTCCGGGGAGCTGTTTTTT. It specifies CSARSSGELFF.

The chain employs TRBV4-3 and TRBJ2-1, with 8 positions matching TRBD1. CDR3 size: 16 residues. Per germline, CDR1 LGHNA and CDR2 YSLEER. Trimming removed 0 bases from V and 9 bases from J; junction bases left unmatched: 10. The CDR3 coding sequence is TGCGCCAGCAGCCAAGATCGGCAGGGGGCCGCCCGTGAGCAGTTCTTC. It encodes CASSQDRQGAAREQFF.

This clonotype has just one count. This rearrangement joins TRBV7-2 to TRBJ1-2, with 10 bases fitting TRBD1. This CDR3 spans 14 amino acids. V was pared by 5 bases and J by 8 bases, with 8 bases of the junction left unmatched. Germline V gene lookup returns CDR1 SGHTA and CDR2 FQGNSA. The CDR3 loop is CASSMTGGLGGYTF. For the CDR3, the DNA is TGTGCCAGCAGCATGACAGGGGGCCTAGGAGGCTACACCTTC.

This clonotype was seen at least ten times. The chain uses TRBV10-3 and TRBJ2-4; D uncertain. The V gene's germline CDR1 is ENHRY and CDR2 SYGVKD. The V gene lost 3 bases and the J gene lost 4 bases, with 10 bases spanning the gap. The CDR3 is made up of 14 amino acids. DNA for the CDR3: TGTGCCATCAGTGATGTCAGCTCAAAAAACATTCAGTACTTC. It yields the protein CAISDVSSKNIQYF.

Many counts were recorded for this clonotype. This chain links TRBV5-1 with TRBJ1-1; D is perhaps TRBD1 (5 bases). In germline, CDR1 is SGHRS, CDR2 YFSETQ. This CDR3 region has 11 residues. V was trimmed by 5 bases and J by 4 bases, leaving 6 bases between them. CDR3 sequence: CASSRGTEAFF. CDR3 sequence (DNA): TGCGCCAGCAGTAGGGGCACTGAAGCTTTCTTT. The full variable domain, with the rest looked up from reference TRBV5-1 and TRBJ1-1, is KAGVTQTPRYLIKTRGQQVTLSCSPISGHRSVSWYQQTPGQGLQFLFEYFSETQRNKGNFPGRFSGRQFSNSRSEMNVSTLELGDSALYLCASSRGTEAFFGQGTRLTVV.

This clonotype was picked up a small number of times. The chain is built from TRBV10-3 and TRBJ1-1; 9 bases fit TRBD1. The germline CDR1 and CDR2 sequences are ENHRY and SYGVKD. Germline trimming cut 8 bases from V and 5 bases from J; bases unmatched to any gene: 9. The CDR3 sequence is 14 residues long. CDR3 sequence reads: CAIWTGAEGTEAFF. CDR3 in DNA: TGTGCCATCTGGACAGGGGCGGAGGGGACTGAAGCTTTCTTT.

This chain uses TRBV6-2 or TRBV6-3 with TRBJ2-5; 9 positions match TRBD1. This CDR3 region has 17 residues. In germline, CDR1 is MNHEY, CDR2 SVGEGT. J lost 4 bases, V lost 6 bases, and 15 bases had no gene match. In DNA form, the CDR3 reads TGTGCCAGCAGAGACTCGACGTCGGACAGGGGAGGAGAGACCCAGTACTTC. Translation: CASRDSTSDRGGETQYF.

The rearrangement links TRBV18 to TRBJ2-7; weak D call: TRBD2 (6 bases). CDR1 and CDR2 from the germline V gene are KGHSH and LQKENI. This CDR3 is 14 amino acids long. Deletions cut 0 bases from V and 7 bases from J, with 13 bases between. This chain's CDR3 is CASSPPGRYGEQYF. In nucleotides, the CDR3 is TGTGCCAGCTCACCACCGGGGAGGTACGGAGAGCAGTACTTC.

This clonotype was recorded many times. The V gene is TRBV20-1, the J gene TRBJ2-3; D gene unclear. The germline V gene encodes CDR1 DFQATT and CDR2 SNEGSKA (reference sequence). The CDR3 runs to 13 residues. Between the trimmed V and J ends, which lost 3 bases and 3 bases, there was a span of 10 bases. The CDR3 DNA reads as TGCAGTGCTAGTGGCGGACCGACAGATACGCAGTATTTT. Protein sequence: CSASGGPTDTQYF.

The chain has TRBV7-3 and TRBJ2-7, with 7 positions matching TRBD2. V was pared by 2 bases and J by 0 bases, with 4 bases of the junction left unmatched. CDR3 length: 15 amino acids. The germline CDR1 and CDR2 sequences are SGHTA and FQGTGA. The CDR3, as DNA: TGTGCCAGCAGCTTACGCCGCGGGAGCTCCTACGAGCAGTACTTC. Residues: CASSLRRGSSYEQYF. The whole variable domain, remainder taken from reference TRBV7-3 and TRBJ2-7, is GAGVSQTPSNKVTEKGKYVELRCDPISGHTALYWYRQSLGQGPEFLIYFQGTGAADDSGLPNDRFFAVRPEGSVSTLKIQRTERGDSAVYLCASSLRRGSSYEQYFGPGTRLTVT.

The chain couples TRBV28 to TRBJ1-4, with D unclear. The CDR3 length is 13 residues. The V end lost 3 bases, the J end lost 8 bases, and 10 bases lay between the germline ends. Germline V lookup: CDR1 MDHEN, CDR2 SYDVKM. As DNA, the CDR3 is TGTGCCAGCAGTTTCCGCGGAATAGAAAAACTGTTTTTT. Translation gives CASSFRGIEKLFF.

The chain uses TRBV5-4 and TRBJ2-3; TRBD1 is a possible D gene (6 bases). V was clipped by 0 bases and J by 5 bases, with 13 bases between them. This CDR3 contains 15 residues. Germline loops: CDR1 SGHNT, CDR2 YYREEE (reference sequence). The CDR3 nucleotides read TGTGCCAGCAGCTTGGTTGGACAGAAGCAAGATACGCAGTATTTT. This encodes CASSLVGQKQDTQYF.

The genes are TRBV4-3 and TRBJ2-1, with TRBD2 matching 7 bases. The CDR3 is made up of 15 amino acids. Germline CDR1 is LGHNA and CDR2 is YSLEER. J lost 6 bases, V lost 1 base, and 6 bases had no gene match. The CDR3 reads CASSQVVTSRNEQFF. For the CDR3, the DNA is TGCGCCAGCAGCCAAGTGGTGACTAGCCGCAATGAGCAGTTCTTC.

This clonotype was seen a handful of times. The rearrangement links TRBV20-1 to TRBJ2-1; 9 bases align to TRBD2. V was clipped by 2 bases and J by 7 bases; unmatched bases: 6. CDR1 DFQATT and CDR2 SNEGSKA come from the germline V gene (reference sequence). This CDR3 comprises 14 residues. CDR3 DNA: TGCAGTGCTAGACCAGGACTAGCGAGGAATGAGCAGTTCTTC. It encodes CSARPGLARNEQFF.